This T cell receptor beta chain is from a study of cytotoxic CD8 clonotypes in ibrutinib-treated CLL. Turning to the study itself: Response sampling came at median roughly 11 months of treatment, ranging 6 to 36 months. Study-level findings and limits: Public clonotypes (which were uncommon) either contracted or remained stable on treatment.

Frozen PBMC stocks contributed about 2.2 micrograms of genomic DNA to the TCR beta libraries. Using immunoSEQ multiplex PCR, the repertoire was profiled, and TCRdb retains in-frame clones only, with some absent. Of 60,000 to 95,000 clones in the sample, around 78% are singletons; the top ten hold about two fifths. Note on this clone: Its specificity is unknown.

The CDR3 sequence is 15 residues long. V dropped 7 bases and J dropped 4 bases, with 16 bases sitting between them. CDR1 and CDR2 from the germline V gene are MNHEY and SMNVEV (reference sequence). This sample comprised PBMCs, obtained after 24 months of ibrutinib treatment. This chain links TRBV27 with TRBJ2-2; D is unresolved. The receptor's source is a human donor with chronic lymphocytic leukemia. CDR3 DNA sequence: TGTGCCAGCACCCCATTCCGGGTCAGCACCGGGGAGCTGTTTTTT. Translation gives CASTPFRVSTGELFF.